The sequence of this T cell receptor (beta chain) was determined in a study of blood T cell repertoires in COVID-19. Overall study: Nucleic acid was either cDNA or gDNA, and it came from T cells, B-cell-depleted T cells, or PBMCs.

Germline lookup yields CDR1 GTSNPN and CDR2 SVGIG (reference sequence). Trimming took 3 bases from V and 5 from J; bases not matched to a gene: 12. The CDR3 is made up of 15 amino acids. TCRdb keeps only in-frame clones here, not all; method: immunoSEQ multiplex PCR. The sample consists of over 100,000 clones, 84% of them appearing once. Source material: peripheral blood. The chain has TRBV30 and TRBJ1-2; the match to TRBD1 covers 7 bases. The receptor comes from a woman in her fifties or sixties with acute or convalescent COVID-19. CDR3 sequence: CAWSHGTATSYGYTF. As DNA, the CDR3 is TGTGCCTGGAGCCATGGGACAGCAACCAGTTATGGCTACACCTTC.